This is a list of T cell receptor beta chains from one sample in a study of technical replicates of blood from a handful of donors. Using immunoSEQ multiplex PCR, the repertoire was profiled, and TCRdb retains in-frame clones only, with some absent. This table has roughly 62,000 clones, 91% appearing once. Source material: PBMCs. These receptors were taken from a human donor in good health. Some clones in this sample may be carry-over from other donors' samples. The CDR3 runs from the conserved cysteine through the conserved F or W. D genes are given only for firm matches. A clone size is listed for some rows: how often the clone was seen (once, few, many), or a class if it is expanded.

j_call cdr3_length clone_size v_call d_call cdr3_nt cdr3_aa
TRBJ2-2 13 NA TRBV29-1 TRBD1 TGCAGCGTTGCGATGGACAGGGCCGGGGAGCTGTTTTTT CSVAMDRAGELFF
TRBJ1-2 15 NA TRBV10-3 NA TGTGCCATCAGTGAGTCTGACCGGGGAATCGGTGGCTACACCTTC CAISESDRGIGGYTF
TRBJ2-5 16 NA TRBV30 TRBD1 TGTGCCTGGAGTGCCCTTGGGACAGCGAACCAAGAGACCCAGTACTTC CAWSALGTANQETQYF
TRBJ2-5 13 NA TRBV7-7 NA TGTGCCAGCAGCTTAAACCCGGGGGAGACCCAGTACTTC CASSLNPGETQYF
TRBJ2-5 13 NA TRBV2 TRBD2 TGTGCCACCAAGTATGCCTCTGGGGGGGCCCAGTACTTC CATKYASGGAQYF
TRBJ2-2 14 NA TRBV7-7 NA TGTGCCAGCAGCTTACAACTCAACACCGGGGAGCTGTTTTTT CASSLQLNTGELFF
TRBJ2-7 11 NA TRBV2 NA TGTGCCAGCAGTGATTATAGCTGGCAGTACTTC CASSDYSWQYF
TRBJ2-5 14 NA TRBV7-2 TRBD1 TGTGCCAGCAGCTACCGGGACAGGGAAGAGACCCAGTACTTC CASSYRDREETQYF
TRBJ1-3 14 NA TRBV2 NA TGTGCCAGCGCGAAAAGCCTCTCTGGAAACACCATATATTTT CASAKSLSGNTIYF
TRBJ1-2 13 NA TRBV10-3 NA TGTGCCATCAGTGAAGACAGGAACTATGGCTACACCTTC CAISEDRNYGYTF
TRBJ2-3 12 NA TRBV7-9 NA TGTGCCAGCAGCTCCTCCACAGATACGCAGTATTTT CASSSSTDTQYF
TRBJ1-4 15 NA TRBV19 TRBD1 TGTGCCAGTAGTCTCTGGACAGGGCTGAATGAAAAACTGTTTTTT CASSLWTGLNEKLFF
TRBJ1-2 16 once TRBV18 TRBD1 TGTGCCAGCTCACCACTCCTCTCCCAGGGGGAGGATGGCTACACCTTC CASSPLLSQGEDGYTF
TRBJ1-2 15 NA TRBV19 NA TGTGCCAGTACCCCGGGATCTTCCACTTTCTATGGCTACACCTTC CASTPGSSTFYGYTF
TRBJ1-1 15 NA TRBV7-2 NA TGTGCCAAGGGTGCCAGGGAGGGCAGGAACACTGAAGCTTTCTTT CAKGAREGRNTEAFF
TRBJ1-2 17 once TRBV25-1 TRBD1 TGTGCCAGCAGTGAATATGGGACAGGCTCAGCCCCCTATGGCTACACCTTC CASSEYGTGSAPYGYTF
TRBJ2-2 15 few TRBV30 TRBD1 TGTGCCTGGGGAGGGGACAGGGGGCTGGGCGGGGAGCTGTTTTTT CAWGGDRGLGGELFF
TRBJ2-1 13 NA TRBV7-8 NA TGTGCCAGCAGCTTAGTTCTAGCAGGTGAGCAGTTCTTC CASSLVLAGEQFF
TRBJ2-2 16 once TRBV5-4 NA TGTGCCAGCAGCCCCGGACTGCGGGGACGAACCGGGGAGCTGTTTTTT CASSPGLRGRTGELFF
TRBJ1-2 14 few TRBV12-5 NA TGTGCTAGTGGTTTGAACAACAGGGCCGCGGGCTACACCTTC CASGLNNRAAGYTF
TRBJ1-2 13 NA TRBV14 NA TGTGCCAGCAGCCAACGGGGGAACTATGGCTACACCTTC CASSQRGNYGYTF
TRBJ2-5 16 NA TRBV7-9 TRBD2 TGTGCCAGCCGCCCCGGGACTAGCGGCCCCCAAGAGACCCAGTACTTC CASRPGTSGPQETQYF
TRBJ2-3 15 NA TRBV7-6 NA TGTGCCAGCAGCCCAGGCCAGGCGCTTGGGGATACGCAGTATTTT CASSPGQALGDTQYF
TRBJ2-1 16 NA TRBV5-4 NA TGTGCCACCTGGGTCGGAGCGCCCCTACCTTACAATGAGCAGTTCTTC CATWVGAPLPYNEQFF
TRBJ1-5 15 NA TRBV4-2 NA TGTGCCAGCAGCCAAGATGGCGGGGCGGGTCAGCCCCAGCATTTT CASSQDGGAGQPQHF
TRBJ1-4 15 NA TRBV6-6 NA TGTGCCAGCCTTCCTAGGCCTGCAACTAATGAAAAACTGTTTTTT CASLPRPATNEKLFF
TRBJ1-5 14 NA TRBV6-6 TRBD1 TGTGCCAGCAGTACCGGACAGGGGGTCCAGCCCCAGCATTTT CASSTGQGVQPQHF
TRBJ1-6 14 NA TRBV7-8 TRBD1 TGTGCCAGCAGACAGGGGAGGTCGGATTCACCCCTCCACTTT CASRQGRSDSPLHF
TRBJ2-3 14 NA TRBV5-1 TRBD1 TGCGCCAGCAAATTGACAGGGTACACAGATACGCAGTATTTT CASKLTGYTDTQYF
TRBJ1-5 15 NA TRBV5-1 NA TGCGCCAGCAGCTTGGATGGTAGGGAGGATCTGCCCCAGCATTTT CASSLDGREDLPQHF
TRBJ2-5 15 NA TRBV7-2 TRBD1 TGTGCCAGCAGAGGTACAGGGGGCCCCCCGGAGACCCAGTACTTC CASRGTGGPPETQYF
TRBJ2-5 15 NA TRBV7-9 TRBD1 TGTGCCAGCAGCCACCGACAGGGATCGGTGGAGACCCAGTACTTC CASSHRQGSVETQYF
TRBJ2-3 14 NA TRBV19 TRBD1 TGTGCCAGTAGAAGGGGGCAAGGGATACATACGCAGTATTTT CASRRGQGIHTQYF
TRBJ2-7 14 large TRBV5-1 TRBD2 TGCGCCAGCAGTTCAGCGGGGGGATATCACGAGCAGTACTTC CASSSAGGYHEQYF
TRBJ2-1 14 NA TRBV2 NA TGTGCCAGCAGTGAACTAGCGCCATACAATGAGCAGTTCTTC CASSELAPYNEQFF
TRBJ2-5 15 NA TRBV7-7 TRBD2 TGTGCCAGCAGCGACCTAGCGGGGGGGCCGGAGACCCAGTACTTC CASSDLAGGPETQYF
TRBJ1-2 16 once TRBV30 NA TGTGCCTGGAGTGTGAAGGCAGCGGGATCTAACTATGGCTACACCTTC CAWSVKAAGSNYGYTF
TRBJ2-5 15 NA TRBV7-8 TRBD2 TGTGCCAGCCTACCGGGGGGGTGGCACGAAGAGACCCAGTACTTC CASLPGGWHEETQYF
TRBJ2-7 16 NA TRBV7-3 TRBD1 TGTGCCAGCAGCTTAACAGGGGGCGCGGGTAGTTACGAGCAGTACTTC CASSLTGGAGSYEQYF
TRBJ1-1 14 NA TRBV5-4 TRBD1 TGCGCCAGCAGCTTAGGGACAGGGGGTGCTGAAGCTTTCTTT CASSLGTGGAEAFF
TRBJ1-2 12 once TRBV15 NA TGTGCCACCAGCGCAGCTAACTATGGCTACACCTTC CATSAANYGYTF
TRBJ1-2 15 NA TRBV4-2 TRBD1 TGTGCCAGCAGCCAAGAGAAAGGGGGCGCGGGTGGCTACACCTTC CASSQEKGGAGGYTF
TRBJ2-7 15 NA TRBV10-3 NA TGTGCCATCGCTCCCGCAGACAGGCCATCCTACGAGCAGTACTTC CAIAPADRPSYEQYF
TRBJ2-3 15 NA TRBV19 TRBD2 TGTGCCAGTAGGGTTGGCGGGAGCGGGCCAGATACGCAGTATTTT CASRVGGSGPDTQYF
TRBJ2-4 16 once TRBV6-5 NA NA CASSYGVGPGYNIQYF
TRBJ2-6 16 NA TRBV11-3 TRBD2 TGTGCCAGCAGCTGGGGGGGGGACTCTGGGGCCAACGTCCTGACTTTC CASSWGGDSGANVLTF
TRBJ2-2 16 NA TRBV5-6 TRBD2 TGTGCCAGCAGCCGTGGACTAGCGGGAGCGACCGGGGAGCTGTTTTTT CASSRGLAGATGELFF
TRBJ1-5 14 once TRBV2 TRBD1 TGTGCCAGCAACGGAGACAGGGGAAGTCAGCCCCAGCATTTT CASNGDRGSQPQHF
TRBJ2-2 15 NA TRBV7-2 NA TGTGCCAGCAGGGAGGGACAGCCGAACACCGGGGAGCTGTTTTTT CASREGQPNTGELFF
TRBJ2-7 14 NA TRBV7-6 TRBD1 TGTGCCAGCAGCTCTGACAGGGACTCCTACGAGCAGTACTTC CASSSDRDSYEQYF
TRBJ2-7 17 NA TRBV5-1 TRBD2 TGCGCCAGCAGCTTGGCCGGGTTTGGACTAGTCCCCTACGAGCAGTACTTC CASSLAGFGLVPYEQYF
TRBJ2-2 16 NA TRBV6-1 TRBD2 TGTGCCAGCAGTGATGGGCTAGCGGGGGGAGGCGGGGAGCTGTTTTTT CASSDGLAGGGGELFF
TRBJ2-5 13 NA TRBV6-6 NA TGTGCCAGCAGTAACCGGGATCGAGAGACCCAGTACTTC CASSNRDRETQYF
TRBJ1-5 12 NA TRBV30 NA TGTGCCTGGAGCCGACAGGACCAGCCCCAGCATTTT CAWSRQDQPQHF